Each of the 18 T cell receptor delta chains below was sequenced from the same sample in a study of gamma-delta T cells after stem cell transplantation. TCRdb re-called the RT-PCR reads through CATT. The data hold about 1,100 delta-chain clones, with 2.9% observed a single time. Material for sequencing was gamma-delta T cells. The receptors were gathered from a human donor. It is not recorded whose cells these are; they may come from a transplant donor.

There are a few counts of this clone. A far more abundant clone sits one base away, making this likely a read error. J is TRDJ1 and V is TRDV3, with 7 bases fitting TRDD3. Per germline, CDR1 TVYSNPD and CDR2 GDNSRS (reference sequence). Trimming at V came to 1 base and at J to 0 bases, leaving 26 bases not matched to a gene. The length of the CDR3 is 21 residues. The CDR3 DNA reads TGTGCCTTTACCTCATGGTCATGTCCGGGGATATGGTCTCCGTACACCGATAAACTCATCTTT. This gives the protein CAFTSWSCPGIWSPYTDKLIF.

This clone has just a few counts. It differs at one base from a far larger clone, so likely a read error. The V and J genes are TRDV2 and TRDJ1; 9 bases are shared with TRDD3. There are 15 residues in the CDR3. From germline, CDR1 is GEAIGNYY and CDR2 EKD. CDR3 region: CARDTGGYSTDKLIF. The CDR3 nucleotides are TGTGCCCGTGACACCGGGGGATACAGCACCGATAAACTCATCTTT.

In regard to this clone: One base separates it from a far larger clone, so it is likely a read error. V gene TRDV2 combines with J gene TRDJ1; 8 nucleotides line up with TRDD3. J lost 0 bases, V lost 5 bases, and 16 bases had no gene match. Germline V gene data show CDR1 as GEAIGNYY and CDR2 as EKD. The length of the CDR3 is 18 residues. The CDR3 loop is CACGIRITGGQYTDKLIF. As DNA, the CDR3 is TGTGCCTGTGGCATTCGTATTACTGGGGGCCAGTACACCGATAAACTCATCTTT.

Notes on this clone: The translation of this DNA and the TCRdb protein of a much larger clone differ at residue 11, probably owing to a read error; the protein shown here is translated from the DNA. This chain uses TRDV2 with TRDJ1, with a weak D call TRDD3 (7 bases). The CDR3 runs to 15 residues. The germline gives CDR1 GEAIGNYY, CDR2 EKD. The CDR3 nucleotides are TGTGCCTGTGACAGGGGGATCCTACACACCAATAAACTCATCTTT. Translating gives CACDRGILHTNKLIF.

Of note for this clone: This is likely an artifact of a read error, given a far larger clone one base away. Other DNA sequences of this sample code for an identical CDR3. The chain joins TRDV1 to TRDJ1; 13 bases align to TRDD3. Germline trimming cut 6 bases from V and 1 base from J; bases unmatched to any gene: 26. This CDR3 has 23 residues. Germline loops: CDR1 TSWWSYY, CDR2 QGS. CDR3 amino acids: CALGPRFPLTQYWGIRSTDKLIF. CDR3 sequence (DNA): TGTGCTCTTGGACCCCGGTTCCCCCTAACTCAATACTGGGGGATACGCTCCACCGATAAACTCATCTTT.

This clone is classed as medium-sized (0.01 to 0.1%). The chain joins TRDV1 to TRDJ1, with D possibly being TRDD2 or TRDD3 (7 bases each). CDR3 length equals 20 residues. V dropped 4 bases and J dropped 0 bases, with 27 bases sitting between them. Germline V gives CDR1 TSWWSYY, CDR2 QGS. CDR3 coding DNA: TGTGCTCTTGGGGGGGGCCTTCCTCCTAAAACTGGGGCCTACACCGATAAACTCATCTTT. Translating it yields CALGGGLPPKTGAYTDKLIF.

With regard to this clone: The TCRdb protein comes from a much larger clone and disagrees with this DNA's translation at residue 3, likely due to a read error; the protein given here is derived from the DNA. V is TRDV2 and J is TRDJ1, with D tentatively TRDD3 (6 bases). Germline loops: CDR1 GEAIGNYY, CDR2 EKD. The CDR3 consists of 17 residues. The CDR3 DNA reads TGTGCCTGGGACACGAACTGGGAAGTGGGTCACACCGATAAACTCATCTTT. It specifies CAWDTNWEVGHTDKLIF.

This clone was picked up a small number of times. A read error likely explains this, since a far larger clone differs by one base. The chain couples TRDV2 to TRDJ1; D gene unclear. The CDR3 is 24 amino acids. V lost 1 base and J lost 1, with 39 bases in between. Germline CDR1 and CDR2: GEAIGNYY and EKD. This chain's CDR3 is CACDTVGSTGGVIGNWECTDKLIF. Here the CDR3 DNA reads TGTGCCTGTGACACGGTCGGGTCTACGGGCGGGGTTATAGGTAATTGGGAGTGCACCGATAAACTCATCTTT.

This clone is deemed medium-sized. V and J are TRDV3 and TRDJ1; 8 bases agree with TRDD3. V lost 4 bases to trimming and J lost 2 bases; unmatched junction nucleotides: 21. The CDR3 is made up of 18 amino acids. The germline V gene has CDR1 TVYSNPD and CDR2 GDNSRS (reference sequence). CDR3 sequence reads: CASPPFPLMLGETDKLIF. DNA of the CDR3: TGTGCCTCTCCGCCTTTTCCCCTTATGCTGGGGGAGACCGATAAACTCATCTTT.

The chain couples TRDV2 to TRDJ1; 13 nucleotides line up with TRDD3. The CDR3 loop spans 21 amino acids. J lost 2 bases, V lost 4 bases, and 21 bases had no gene match. Germline V gene data show CDR1 as GEAIGNYY and CDR2 as EKD. In DNA form, the CDR3 reads TGTGCCTGTGAACCAGTACTGGGGGATACGAATGAACCCGGCGAGACCGATAAACTCATCTTT. Its protein is CACEPVLGDTNEPGETDKLIF.

This clone qualifies as medium-sized. The same CDR3 arises from other DNA sequences in this sample as well. DNA for the CDR3: TGTGCTCTTGGGGAACCCTTAATCCTGAGGGAGATACGCGGGTACACCGATAAACTCATCTTT. Protein product: CALGEPLILREIRGYTDKLIF. The rearrangement uses TRDV1 and TRDJ1; the D gene is possibly TRDD3 (6 bases). Germline V gives CDR1 TSWWSYY, CDR2 QGS. V was clipped by 1 base and J by 0 bases, with 27 bases between them. This CDR3 has 21 residues.

Points on this clone: Only one base separates this from a far larger clonotype, so it likely reflects a read error. Other DNA sequences in this specimen translate into the identical CDR3. The chain combines TRDV1 with TRDJ1; the D gene is possibly TRDD3 (6 bases). The germline gives CDR1 TSWWSYY, CDR2 QGS. The CDR3 spans 22 residues. Written as DNA, the CDR3 is TGTGCCCTTGGGGAACTTCTAGGCACACACGGTTGGCTGGGGCCCAACACCGATAAACTCATCTTT. Protein product: CALGELLGTHGWLGPNTDKLIF.

There are a few counts of this clone. TCRdb's protein for this DNA is that of a much larger clone and differs from the translation at residue 7, likely a read error; the protein shown is the DNA translation. The rearrangement links TRDV2 to TRDJ1; 13 nucleotides align to TRDD3. The CDR3 has 19 residues. V was clipped by 1 base and J by 0 bases; unmatched bases: 10. Looked up from germline, CDR1 is GEAIGNYY and CDR2 is EKD. The CDR3 DNA reads TGTGCCTGTGACACTTTAGCACTGGGGGATACGGTGGACACCGATAAACTCATCTTT. Translation: CACDTLALGDTVDTDKLIF.

As for this clone: A read error may be the cause here, since a much bigger clone is one base away. This sequence joins TRDV1 and TRDJ1, with TRDD3 identical over 8 bases. The length of the CDR3 is 16 residues. Germline assignment: CDR1 TSWWSYY and CDR2 QGS. The CDR3 sequence is CALGKGIPSHTDKPIF. In nucleotides, the CDR3 is TGTGCTCTTGGGAAGGGGATACCAAGTCACACCGATAAACCCATCTTT.

As concerns this clone: TCRdb assigns this DNA the protein of a much larger clone, which departs from its translation at residue 5; this likely reflects a read error, and the protein shown comes from translating the DNA. J is TRDJ1 and V is TRDV3; TRDD3 matches at 8 bases. The ends lost 5 bases at V and 0 bases at J; junction bases unmatched: 14. CDR1 is TVYSNPD and CDR2 is GDNSRS in the germline V gene (reference sequence). The CDR3 is made up of 16 amino acids. CDR3 amino acids: CAHRPWGTPYTDKLIF. CDR3 nucleotide sequence: TGTGCCCATAGGCCCTGGGGGACACCGTACACCGATAAACTCATCTTT.

This clone has more than one count but fewer than ten. A far larger clone is a single base away, which makes a read error likely. The genes are TRDV1 and TRDJ4, with 11 nucleotides matching TRDD3. Germline V gene sequence: CDR1 TSWWSYY, CDR2 QGS. CDR3 length: 22 amino acids. DNA for the CDR3: TGTGCTCTTGAGGAACTTACCCAGCCTTCCTACTGGGGGATAGAAGAACTTGGACCCCTGATCTTT. Translating gives CALEELTQPSYWGIEELGPLIF.

This clone appeared a few times. The protein recorded in TCRdb matches a much larger clone and deviates from this DNA's translation at residue 21, suggesting a read error; the protein here is obtained by translating the DNA. The chain is built from TRDV2 and TRDJ3; 10 nucleotides agree with TRDD3. The CDR3 extends over 23 amino acids. From germline, CDR1 is GEAIGNYY and CDR2 EKD. CDR3 region: CACDYALTGGSPLSSWDTRQVFF. CDR3 DNA: TGTGCCTGTGATTACGCTCTTACTGGGGGATCCCCCTTAAGCTCCTGGGACACCCGACAGGTGTTTTTC.

A remark on this clone: Given a much more abundant clone one base away, this may be a read error. Other DNA sequences of this sample code for an identical CDR3. The CDR3, as DNA: TGCGCAGCAAGCGAACCGCTAACTGGGGGCTACGGAACCGATAAACTCATCTTT. This codes for CAASEPLTGGYGTDKLIF. V usage is TRAV29/DV5 and J usage is TRDJ1; 8 nucleotides match TRDD3. The CDR3 has 18 residues. In germline, CDR1 is NSMFDY, CDR2 ISSIKDK.